This record concerns one TCR beta chain sequence. Its antigen is still unknown. Some clones are missing from TCRdb's copy, which holds only in-frame ones; the method was immunoSEQ multiplex PCR. The data contain over 85,000 clones, roughly 74% of them singletons. This entry comes from a study of radiotherapy plus CTLA-4 blockade in lung cancer. Overall study results and limits: Clones of tumor-derived TCRs expanded in blood after radiotherapy plus ipilimumab. Reports state that early shifts in blood T cell clones, with interferon-beta, best predicted response.

The CDR3 runs 14 residues. Germline V gene data show CDR1 as SGHTA and CDR2 as FQGNSA. The V and J ends lost 2 bases and 8 bases respectively, with 13 bases between them. The material was peripheral blood, obtained from a patient treated with radiotherapy plus ipilimumab. This chain links TRBV7-2 with TRBJ2-4, with D possibly matching TRBD2 (5 bases). This receptor was taken from a human donor with non-small cell lung cancer who had a partial response to radiotherapy plus ipilimumab. Some clones in this sample may be carry-over from other donors' samples. The CDR3 nucleotides read TGTGCCAGCAGCTTATTAGGTGGAGGAGACATTCAGTACTTC. This translates into CASSLLGGGDIQYF.